This TCR beta chain was recovered during a study of cytomegalovirus exposure and HLA in healthy donors. Study at large: It was reported in a later analysis that the same platform had been used for the 120 validation repertoires as for the 666 first-cohort repertoires.

Trimming pared 4 bases from V and 7 bases from J, leaving 11 bases between. CDR1 is SGHRS and CDR2 is YFSETQ in the germline V gene. The CDR3 is 12 residues long. Using immunoSEQ multiplex PCR, the repertoire was profiled, and TCRdb retains in-frame clones only, with some absent. This sample has some 130,000 clones, with roughly nine tenths found just once. This clone was seen a handful of times. Its antigen is currently unknown. Study observations and caveats: In vitro experiments confirmed that three CMV-associated chains were specific for CMV antigens. The majority of TCR sequences were rare, yet some public TCRs appeared in many donors.

Sequences were obtained from PBMCs. This TCR was recovered from a woman aged 18 to 35 in good health and CMV-seronegative. The genes are TRBV5-1 and TRBJ1-1, with D tentatively TRBD1 (5 bases). CDR3 sequence: CASSVGTVEAFF. As DNA, the CDR3 is TGCGCCAGCAGCGTAGGGACTGTTGAAGCTTTCTTT. Full variable domain (remainder filled in from reference TRBV5-1 and TRBJ1-1): KAGVTQTPRYLIKTRGQQVTLSCSPISGHRSVSWYQQTPGQGLQFLFEYFSETQRNKGNFPGRFSGRQFSNSRSEMNVSTLELGDSALYLCASSVGTVEAFFGQGTRLTVV.